This T cell receptor (beta chain) was captured in a study of blood T cell repertoires in COVID-19. Whole-study context: Samples taken during acute and convalescent COVID-19 were collected in the United States, Italy and Spain. PBMCs, B-cell-depleted T cells, or T cells provided the cDNA or gDNA that made up the material.

Original processing methods: Reference gene primers were amplified, and this amplification served to estimate nucleated cell counts. Profiled with immunoSEQ multiplex PCR; TCRdb holds only in-frame clones, not every one. That table supplies the V and J calls and clone size; D and trimming were determined from the DNA. The sample contains about 150,000 clones, approximately 80% of which appear only once. Sequenced sample: peripheral blood. This sequence was found in a man in his sixties with acute or convalescent COVID-19.

The CDR3 region is CASGPRDRSYEQYF. The CDR3 DNA follows: TGTGCCAGCGGCCCCAGGGATCGCTCCTACGAGCAGTACTTC. The chain has TRBV5-8 and TRBJ2-7; tentatively, D is TRBD1 (5 bases). The CDR3 totals 14 residues. The germline CDR1 and CDR2 sequences are SGHTS and YDEGEE. Trimming cost V 7 bases and J 0 bases, with 14 bases left between them.